Presented here are 14 T cell receptor beta chains from one specimen sequenced in a study of OX40 agonist ivuxolimab in advanced cancers. Profiling relied on immunoSEQ multiplex PCR, and the TCRdb table lists in-frame clones only, not all of them. The table lists about 72,000 clones, roughly nine tenths of them singletons. Sequenced material: CD4+ or CD8+ T cells sorted from blood, taken in a trial of the OX40 agonist ivuxolimab. The receptors here all came from an adult with an advanced solid tumor such as melanoma, head and neck, liver or kidney cancer.

The gene calls are TRBV7-2 and TRBJ2-7; D gene unclear. The V gene lost 5 bases and the J gene lost 0 bases, with 11 bases spanning the gap. Per the germline V gene, CDR1 is SGHTA and CDR2 is FQGNSA. This CDR3 spans 14 amino acids. CDR3 nucleotides: TGTGCCAGCAGCCCGCTACTGATCTCCTACGAGCAGTACTTC. Translation: CASSPLLISYEQYF.

V gene TRBV9 combines with J gene TRBJ2-5, with 14 bases identical to TRBD2. This CDR3 is 21 amino acids long. The V segment lost 3 bases and the J segment 2 bases; nucleotides outside the gene matches: 18. CDR1 and CDR2 from the germline V gene are SGDLS and YYNGEE. CDR3 bases: TGTGCCAGCAGCGCCCCTTTACCCCTGGGACTAGCGGGGGTACTACAAGAGACCCAGTACTTC. Its translation is CASSAPLPLGLAGVLQETQYF.

The genes are TRBV18 and TRBJ2-7; TRBD1 agrees at 8 bases. Trimming cost V 8 bases and J 1 base; bases outside gene matches: 7. Germline CDR1 is KGHSH and CDR2 is LQKENI. This CDR3 is 14 amino acids long. CDR3 amino acids: CASPIRQGSYEQYF. DNA for the CDR3: TGTGCCAGCCCCATAAGACAGGGGTCCTACGAGCAGTACTTC.

J is TRBJ2-7 and V is TRBV6-1; 8 nucleotides line up with TRBD2. Germline-derived CDR1 and CDR2 are MNHNS and SASEGT. The junction had 6 bases not matched to a gene; V was cut back by 2 bases and J by 0 bases. CDR3 size: 16 residues. The CDR3 bases are TGTGCCAGCAGTGAAACCACTAGCGGAAGCTCCTACGAGCAGTACTTC. Translated, it gives CASSETTSGSSYEQYF.

V usage is TRBV7-3 and J usage is TRBJ2-5; TRBD2 matches at 11 bases. CDR1 and CDR2 (germline): SGHTA, FQGTGA. The CDR3 has 16 amino acids. Losses at the gene ends were 2 bases for V and 4 bases for J; bases not matched to a gene: 6. The chain's CDR3 is CASSLGVAGGGETQYF. CDR3 nucleotide sequence: TGTGCCAGCAGCTTAGGGGTAGCGGGAGGGGGAGAGACCCAGTACTTC. Filled out from reference TRBV7-3 and TRBJ2-5, the complete variable domain reads GAGVSQTPSNKVTEKGKYVELRCDPISGHTALYWYRQSLGQGPEFLIYFQGTGAADDSGLPNDRFFAVRPEGSVSTLKIQRTERGDSAVYLCASSLGVAGGGETQYFGPGTRLLVL.

J is TRBJ2-7 and V is TRBV6-6; TRBD2 might be the D (6 bases). V was shortened by 4 bases and J by 3 bases, with 13 bases between the two germline ends. This CDR3 has 14 amino acids. The germline V gene has CDR1 MNHNY and CDR2 SVGAGI (reference sequence). In DNA form, the CDR3 reads TGTGCCAGCAGTTCCCAGGCGGGGTTCTACGAGCAGTACTTC. As protein: CASSSQAGFYEQYF.

V usage is TRBV6-5 and J usage is TRBJ2-5, with D perhaps TRBD2 (6 bases). V was pared by 8 bases and J by 5 bases, with 15 bases between. The CDR3 is 13 amino acids. The germline CDR1 and CDR2 sequences are MNHEY and SVGAGI. The CDR3 reads CASGDSRGETQYF. DNA of the CDR3: TGTGCCAGCGGAGACAGTCGGGGGGAGACCCAGTACTTC.

This rearrangement joins TRBV6-5 to TRBJ2-7, with TRBD2 matching over 8 bases. This CDR3 contains 15 residues. V shed 4 bases and J 2 bases; nucleotides not matched to a gene: 7. Germline V gene lookup returns CDR1 MNHEY and CDR2 SVGAGI. CDR3 nucleotide sequence: TGTGCCAGCAGTTCCGGGGTAGCGGGACCCTACGAGCAGTACTTC. It translates to CASSSGVAGPYEQYF.

J is TRBJ2-5 and V is TRBV28, with a weak D call TRBD2 (7 bases). Germline V gene lookup returns CDR1 MDHEN and CDR2 SYDVKM. The CDR3 runs to 14 residues. Trimming removed 5 bases from V and 6 bases from J, with 16 bases in between. CDR3 in DNA: TGTGCCAGCAGTCCGGGGGGCGCTAGGCAGACCCAGTACTTC. Protein sequence: CASSPGGARQTQYF.

The rearrangement uses TRBV15 and TRBJ2-5; D may be TRBD1 or TRBD2 (5 bases each). The CDR3 consists of 15 residues. Trimming removed 2 bases from V and 4 bases from J, with 14 bases in between. CDR1 is LNHNV and CDR2 is YYDKDF in the germline V gene (reference sequence). In nucleotides, the CDR3 is TGTGCCACCAGCAGAAGGAACGCAGGGAGAGAGACCCAGTACTTC. As protein: CATSRRNAGRETQYF.

The chain joins TRBV6-1 to TRBJ2-7; D is perhaps TRBD1 or TRBD2 (6 bases each). The V gene lost 6 bases and the J gene lost 3 bases, with 12 bases spanning the gap. The CDR3 has 13 residues. In germline, CDR1 is MNHNS, CDR2 SASEGT. CDR3 DNA: TGTGCCAGCAGGGGGGGCACAGGCTACGAGCAGTACTTC. This encodes CASRGGTGYEQYF.

The chain joins TRBV6-6 to TRBJ1-3, with unresolved D. The CDR3 is 14 amino acids. V lost 2 bases to trimming and J lost 5 bases, with 10 bases between them. Germline loops: CDR1 MNHNY, CDR2 SVGAGI (reference sequence). The CDR3 coding sequence is TGTGCCAGCAGTTACACCACGATTAGAAACACCATATATTTT. This translates into CASSYTTIRNTIYF.

V is TRBV7-9 and J is TRBJ2-1; perhaps TRBD1 as D (6 bases). This CDR3 has 15 amino acids. V shed 3 bases and J shed 0 bases, with 9 bases lying between them. CDR1 is SEHNR, CDR2 FQNEAQ, per germline (reference sequence). The CDR3 here is CASSFRGSSYNEQFF. DNA for the CDR3: TGTGCCAGCAGCTTCAGGGGATCCTCCTACAATGAGCAGTTCTTC. Together with reference TRBV7-9 and TRBJ2-1, the CDR3 gives the full variable domain: DTGVSQNPRHKITKRGQNVTFRCDPISEHNRLYWYRQTLGQGPEFLTYFQNEAQLEKSRLLSDRFSAERPKGSFSTLEIQRTEQGDSAMYLCASSFRGSSYNEQFFGPGTRLTVL.

The rearrangement joins TRBV5-4 to TRBJ2-3; TRBD1 is a possible D gene (6 bases). V dropped 3 bases and J dropped 5 bases, with 13 bases sitting between them. Germline assignment: CDR1 SGHNT and CDR2 YYREEE (reference sequence). This CDR3 comprises 14 residues. CDR3 loop: CASSSQNREDTQYF. The DNA for the CDR3 is TGTGCCAGCAGCTCTCAAAACAGGGAAGATACGCAGTATTTT.